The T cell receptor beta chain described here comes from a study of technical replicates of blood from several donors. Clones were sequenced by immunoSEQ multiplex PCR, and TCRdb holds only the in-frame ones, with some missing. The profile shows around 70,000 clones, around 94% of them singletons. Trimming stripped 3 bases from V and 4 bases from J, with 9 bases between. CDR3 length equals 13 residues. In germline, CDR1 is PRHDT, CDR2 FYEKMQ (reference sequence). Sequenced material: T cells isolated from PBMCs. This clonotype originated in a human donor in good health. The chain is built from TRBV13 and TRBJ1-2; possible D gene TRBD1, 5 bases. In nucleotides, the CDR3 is TGTGCCAGCAGCTTTTTAGGGGCCTATGGCTACACCTTC. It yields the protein CASSFLGAYGYTF.